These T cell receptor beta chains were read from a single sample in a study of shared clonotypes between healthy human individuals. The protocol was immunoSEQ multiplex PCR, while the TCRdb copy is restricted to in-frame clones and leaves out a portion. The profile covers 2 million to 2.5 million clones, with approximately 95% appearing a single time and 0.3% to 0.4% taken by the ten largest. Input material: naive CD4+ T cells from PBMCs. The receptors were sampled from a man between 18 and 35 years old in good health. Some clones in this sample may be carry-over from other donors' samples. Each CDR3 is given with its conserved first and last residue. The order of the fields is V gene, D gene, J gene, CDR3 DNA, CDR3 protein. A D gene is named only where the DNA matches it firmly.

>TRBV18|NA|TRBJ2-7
TGTGCCAGCTCACCACCGACCAGCGCAGGGGCCCACTACGAGCAGTACTTC
CASSPPTSAGAHYEQYF
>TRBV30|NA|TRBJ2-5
TGTGCCTGGAGTGTGGGGGGCGCGGAGACCCAGTACTTC
CAWSVGGAETQYF
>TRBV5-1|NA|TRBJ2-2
TGCGCCAGCATGAATCACAGGTCAGGTAGCACCGGGGAGCTGTTTTTT
CASMNHRSGSTGELFF
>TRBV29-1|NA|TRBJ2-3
TGCAGCGTTGGGGCCTTAGCGACAGATACGCAGTATTTT
CSVGALATDTQYF
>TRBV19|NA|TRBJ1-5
TGTGCCAGTAGTGCTCAAAGACAGAGCGCTCCTACCTATAGCAATCAGCCCCAGCATTTT
CASSAQRQSAPTYSNQPQHF
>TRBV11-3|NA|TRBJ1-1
TGTGCCAGCAGCTTAGGGGCGAACACTGAAGCTTTCTTT
CASSLGANTEAFF
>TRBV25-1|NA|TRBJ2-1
TGTGCCAGCAGTGCCCCCGGAGGGCACAATGAGCAGTTCTTC
CASSAPGGHNEQFF
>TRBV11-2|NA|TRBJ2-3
TGTGCCAGCAGATCCATCCAGGGTTCTAGCACAGATACGCAGTATTTT
CASRSIQGSSTDTQYF
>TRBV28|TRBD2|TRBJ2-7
TGTGCCAGCAGTCTTTGGCGGGAGAACGAGCAGTACTTC
CASSLWRENEQYF
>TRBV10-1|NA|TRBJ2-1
TGCGCCAGCAGTGAGTCGTCGGGGTTTGGTGAGCAGTTCTTC
CASSESSGFGEQFF
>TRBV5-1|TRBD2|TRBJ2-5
TGCGCCAGCAGCTTCGGGACTAGCGGGCAAGAGACCCAGTACTTC
CASSFGTSGQETQYF
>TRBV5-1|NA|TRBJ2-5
TGCGCCAGCGGGCGGGCCCCAAGGGAGACCCAGTACTTC
CASGRAPRETQYF
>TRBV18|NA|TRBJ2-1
TGTGCCAGCTCACCTCCCGGGACGGACGCGAAGTACAATGAGCAGTTCTTC
CASSPPGTDAKYNEQFF
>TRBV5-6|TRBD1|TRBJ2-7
TGTGCCAGCAGCCCTGGGACAGGGAGGTACGAGCAGTACTTC
CASSPGTGRYEQYF
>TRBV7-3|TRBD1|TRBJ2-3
TGTGCCAGCAGCCCGACAGGGCTGGGTACAGATACGCAGTATTTT
CASSPTGLGTDTQYF
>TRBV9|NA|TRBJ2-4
TGTGCCAGCAGCGTCGCAGCTCAACCAAACATTCAGTACTTC
CASSVAAQPNIQYF
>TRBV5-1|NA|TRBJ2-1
TGCGCCAGCAGCTTATACGGGTCTCTCAGCTCCTACAATGAGCAGTTCTTC
CASSLYGSLSSYNEQFF
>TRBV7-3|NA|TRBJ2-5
TGTGCCAGCAGCTTAAACTCGTTACCTCAAGAGACCCAGTACTTC
CASSLNSLPQETQYF
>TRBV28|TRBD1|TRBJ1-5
TGTGCCAGCGTCGACAGGGGCAATCAGCCCCAGCATTTT
CASVDRGNQPQHF
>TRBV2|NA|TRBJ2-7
TGTGCCAGCAGAACAGGGTCCCCCTACGAGCAGTACTTC
CASRTGSPYEQYF
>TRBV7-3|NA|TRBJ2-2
TGTGCCAGCAGCCTCCTGGGCCAGTCGAACACCGGGGAGCTGTTTTTT
CASSLLGQSNTGELFF
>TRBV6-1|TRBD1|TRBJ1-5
TGTGCCAGCAGCGCCACAGGGGTCAGACAGCCCCAGCATTTT
CASSATGVRQPQHF
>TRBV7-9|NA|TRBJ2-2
TGTGCCAGCAGCTTATTATCTAGGAACACCGGGGAGCTGTTTTTT
CASSLLSRNTGELFF
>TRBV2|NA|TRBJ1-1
TGTGCCAGCAGTGAAAGAGGGGGGAGGAACACTGAAGCTTTCTTT
CASSERGGRNTEAFF
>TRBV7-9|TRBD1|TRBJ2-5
TGTGCCAGCAGCTCTAGGGACAGGGCCCCGGAGACCCAGTACTTC
CASSSRDRAPETQYF
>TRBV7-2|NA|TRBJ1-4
TGTGCCAGCAGCTTAGAACCAGGGGAGAACGAAAAACTGTTTTTT
CASSLEPGENEKLFF